This T cell receptor beta chain was found in a study of T cells after yellow fever vaccination. Points from the study as a whole: Compared with primary, the secondary response was weaker and peaked at day 5, not 15.

As concerns this clonotype: Its antigen is still unknown.

TCRdb re-called the 5' RACE reads with MiXCR, one entry per CDR3 protein. The sample holds 500,000 to 700,000 distinct CDR3 sequences, 19% seen once. The CDR3 has 13 amino acids. Germline values: CDR1 MNHEY, CDR2 SMNVEV (reference sequence). The germline V and J ends were trimmed by 10 bases and 6 bases, with 19 bases remaining between them. The specimen was PBMCs, collected 15 days after the yellow fever booster vaccination. This clonotype was obtained from a young man who received the YFV17D yellow fever vaccine. The chain couples TRBV27 to TRBJ2-7; maybe TRBD1 (6 bases). The CDR3 spells CATLDRMGGEQYF. The CDR3, as DNA: TGTGCCACCCTTGACAGGATGGGTGGCGAGCAGTACTTC.